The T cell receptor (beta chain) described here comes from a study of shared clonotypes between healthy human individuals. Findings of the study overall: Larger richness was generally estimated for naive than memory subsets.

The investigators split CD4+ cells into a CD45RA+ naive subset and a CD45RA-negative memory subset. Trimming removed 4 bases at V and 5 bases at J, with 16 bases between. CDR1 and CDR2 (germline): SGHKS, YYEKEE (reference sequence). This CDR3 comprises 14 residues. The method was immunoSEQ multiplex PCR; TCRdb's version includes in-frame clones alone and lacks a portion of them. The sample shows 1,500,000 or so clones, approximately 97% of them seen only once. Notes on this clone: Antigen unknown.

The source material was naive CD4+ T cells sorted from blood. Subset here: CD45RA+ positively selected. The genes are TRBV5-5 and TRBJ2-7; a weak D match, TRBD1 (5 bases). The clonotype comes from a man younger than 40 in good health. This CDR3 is CASSPGPGSHEQYF. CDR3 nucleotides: TGTGCCAGCAGCCCTGGGCCAGGGTCGCACGAGCAGTACTTC.